This T cell receptor (beta chain) is from a study of OX40 agonist ivuxolimab in advanced cancers. The data were produced by immunoSEQ multiplex PCR, yet TCRdb's version contains in-frame clones alone and is incomplete. The data show roughly 57,000 clones, roughly 88% seen once. Germline V gene data show CDR1 as SGHTA and CDR2 as FQGNSA. With V trimmed by 10 bases and J by 7 bases, 8 bases remained unmatched. CDR3 size: 14 residues. This TCR was recovered from an adult with an advanced solid tumor such as melanoma, head and neck, liver or kidney cancer. The source was CD4+ or CD8+ T cells sorted from blood, collected in a trial of the OX40 agonist ivuxolimab. V gene TRBV7-2 combines with J gene TRBJ2-1; TRBD1 aligns across 12 bases. The CDR3 loop is CATSRDRGQNEQFF. Written as DNA, the CDR3 is TGTGCCACCTCCCGGGACAGGGGGCAAAATGAGCAGTTCTTC.